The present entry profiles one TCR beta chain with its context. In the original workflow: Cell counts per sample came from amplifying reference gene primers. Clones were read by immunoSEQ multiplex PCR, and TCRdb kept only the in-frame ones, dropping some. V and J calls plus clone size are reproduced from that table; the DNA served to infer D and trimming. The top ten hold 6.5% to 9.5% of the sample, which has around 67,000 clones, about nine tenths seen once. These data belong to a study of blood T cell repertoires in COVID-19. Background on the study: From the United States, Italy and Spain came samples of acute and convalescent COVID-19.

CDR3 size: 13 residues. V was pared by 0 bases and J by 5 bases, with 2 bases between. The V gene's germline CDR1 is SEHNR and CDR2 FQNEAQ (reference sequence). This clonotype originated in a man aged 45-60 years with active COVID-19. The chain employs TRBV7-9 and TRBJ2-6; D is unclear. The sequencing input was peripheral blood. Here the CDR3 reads CASSLARANVLTF. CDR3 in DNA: TGTGCCAGCAGCTTAGCTAGGGCCAACGTCCTGACTTTC.